This T cell receptor (beta chain) emerged from a study of blood T cells in healthy people across ages. Across the whole study: Roughly one uniquely barcoded beta molecule per two T cells was captured. Study observations and caveats: Possibly, changes in expanded clonotypes were confounded because donor CMV status was unknown. Strong correlation was found linking TCR beta diversity to naive T cell percentage.

This clonotype was counted only a few times. Its target is not known. Samples had at least 6.5 million PBMCs isolated from them. Next came a second PCR, run for about 6 to 12 cycles, which used a sample-barcoded 5' primer along with a J-beta primer mix. Each CDR3 protein gets one entry after TCRdb re-called the 5' RACE reads with MiXCR. Altogether about a million distinct CDR3 sequences are present, roughly 52% being singletons, with the ten largest covering roughly 13%. Trimming at V came to 0 bases and at J to 4 bases, leaving 11 bases not matched to a gene. CDR3 length: 17 amino acids. Germline V CDR1 and CDR2: MGHRA, YSYEKL.

V usage is TRBV4-1 and J usage is TRBJ1-2; TRBD1 aligns across 7 bases. Sequenced input: blood. The sequence derives from a man in his thirties or forties in good health. The chain's CDR3 is CASSQDPPTGVGYGYTF. In DNA form, the CDR3 reads TGCGCCAGCAGCCAAGATCCTCCAACAGGGGTTGGCTATGGCTACACCTTC.